The T cell receptor (beta chain) under discussion was sequenced for a study of a mutant IDH1 vaccine in newly diagnosed glioma. Study information: Before enrollment, patients got radiotherapy alone, temozolomide alone, or mostly the combination. In the visit schedule, V12 fell in week 35, while V13 fell in week 47.

The study, taken as a whole, reports: Pseudoprogression appears to have had no connection to changes in top peripheral T cell clonotypes.

A word on this clone: What it recognizes is unknown.

Some clones are missing from TCRdb's copy, which holds only in-frame ones; the method was immunoSEQ multiplex PCR. The sample includes over 45,000 clones, 75% of them seen just once. The CDR3 has 16 amino acids. Germline assignment: CDR1 SGHTA and CDR2 FQGNSA. V was shortened by 0 bases and J by 5 bases, with 16 bases between the two germline ends. Sample time point: week 47, end of study. The investigators gave 300 ug of mutant IDH1 20-mer peptide in each vaccine dose, together with topical imiquimod. The receptor comes from a man aged 45-60 years with glioma. The material was PBMCs, obtained from a glioma patient whose treatment included an IDH1 peptide vaccine. This chain uses TRBV7-2 with TRBJ1-1; tentatively, D is TRBD1 (6 bases). The CDR3 DNA is TGTGCCAGCAGCTTAGCGTGGGGGCACCGAAGGACTGAAGCTTTCTTT. Amino acids: CASSLAWGHRRTEAFF.